This T cell receptor beta chain came from a study of preoperative IRX-2 immunotherapy in early breast cancer. Data came from immunoSEQ multiplex PCR; TCRdb stores just in-frame clones and leaves some out. In the table there are around 25,000 clones, nearly 80% of which are singletons. Treatment specified: preoperative locoregional IRX-2 cytokine immunotherapy. The CDR3 covers 15 residues. Deletions cut 8 bases from V and 1 base from J, with 14 bases between. This rearrangement joins TRBV7-1 to TRBJ1-4; D gene ambiguous. TRBV7-1 counts as an open reading frame of uncertain function. Sequencing used lymph node tissue, obtained before IRX-2 immunotherapy. The sequence was collected from a human donor with breast cancer. CDR3 coding DNA: TGTGCCAGCGGATCGAAGATGGGAACTAATGAAAAACTGTTTTTT. It is translated as CASGSKMGTNEKLFF.